The rows below give T cell receptor beta chains drawn from one sample of a study of shared clonotypes between healthy human individuals. The table came from immunoSEQ multiplex PCR; TCRdb's copy has only in-frame clones and leaves some out. This table has about 2.4 million clones, just over 90% appearing once. What was sequenced was naive CD4+ T cells sorted from blood. Source of these receptors: a man aged 18 to 35 in good health. CDR3s include the opening cysteine and the closing phenylalanine or tryptophan. The D gene is left open where the match is weak. Part of the rows lack a size; the others show once, few, many or a class for expanded clones.

TRBJ1-6 TRBV4-3 19 - - CASSQEGPGILSYNSPLHF TGCGCCAGCAGCCAGGAGGGGCCCGGGATTCTCTCCTATAATTCACCCCTCCACTTT
TRBJ1-1 TRBV6-1 13 - - CASSGGRVTEAFF TGTGCCAGCAGTGGCGGACGGGTCACTGAAGCTTTCTTT
TRBJ1-2 TRBV28 17 - - CASTPSGGVHPNYGYTF TGTGCCAGCACCCCCAGCGGGGGGGTCCATCCGAACTATGGCTACACCTTC
TRBJ2-3 TRBV7-2 16 TRBD2 - CASSSGLAGLADTQYF TGTGCCAGCAGCTCAGGACTAGCGGGACTTGCAGATACGCAGTATTTT
TRBJ1-5 TRBV30 13 - few CAWSVDSNQPQHF TGTGCCTGGAGTGTAGATAGCAATCAGCCCCAGCATTTT
TRBJ2-2 TRBV15 16 TRBD2 - CATSRDTGGGSGELFF TGTGCCACCAGCAGAGATACGGGCGGGGGGAGCGGGGAGCTGTTTTTT
TRBJ2-1 TRBV11-3 13 - - CASSGTVYNEQFF TGTGCCAGCAGCGGTACAGTGTACAATGAGCAGTTCTTC
TRBJ2-7 TRBV5-1 15 - - CASSLRGRSSYEQYF TGCGCCAGCAGCTTGAGGGGGAGGAGCTCCTACGAGCAGTACTTC
TRBJ2-1 TRBV2 14 - - CASSEATPGPTRFF TGTGCCAGCAGTGAAGCGACGCCTGGCCCCACGCGGTTCTTC
TRBJ2-7 TRBV6-5 12 TRBD1 - CASGRQGYEQYF TGTGCCAGCGGACGACAGGGCTACGAGCAGTACTTC
TRBJ2-5 TRBV2 15 TRBD2 - CASSAVAGAQETQYF TGTGCCAGCAGTGCGGTAGCGGGGGCCCAAGAGACCCAGTACTTC
TRBJ2-7 TRBV6-6 14 TRBD1 - CASSAARDRGEQYF TGTGCCAGCAGTGCCGCCCGGGACAGGGGCGAGCAGTACTTC